This T cell receptor (beta chain) was recovered during a study of blood T cell repertoires in COVID-19. Study summary: Acute and convalescent COVID-19 specimens originated in the United States, Italy and Spain. Nucleic acid was either cDNA or gDNA, and it came from T cells, B-cell-depleted T cells, or PBMCs.

Per the study methods: Estimation of nucleated cell counts was performed using reference gene primer amplification. The data were produced by immunoSEQ multiplex PCR, yet TCRdb's version contains in-frame clones alone and is incomplete. V and J calls and clone size are copied from that table; D and trimming were computed from the DNA. The sample yields about 96,000 clones, about 81% seen once. Germline V CDR1 and CDR2: MNHEY, SMNVEV (reference sequence). This CDR3 comprises 15 residues. V dropped 6 bases and J dropped 5; count of bases not matched to a gene: 10. Input material: peripheral blood. This chain joins TRBV27 and TRBJ1-2, with 9 bases lining up with TRBD1. The sequence was obtained from a woman aged 55-70 years with acute or convalescent COVID-19. The CDR3 coding sequence is TGTGCCAGCAGAAGGACAGGGGCGGGTGGGTATGGCTACACCTTC. Protein sequence: CASRRTGAGGYGYTF.